What follows describes a single T cell receptor beta chain. The CDR3 totals 15 residues. Trimming removed 5 bases from V and 12 bases from J; junction bases left unmatched: 16. In germline, CDR1 is ENHRY, CDR2 SYGVKD. Original processing methods: It was from reference gene primer amplification that nucleated cell counts were estimated. The repertoire was sequenced with immunoSEQ multiplex PCR; TCRdb's copy has only in-frame clones and lacks some. Clonal size and the V and J genes are those of that table, whereas D and trimming came from the DNA. This table has approximately 81,000 clones, 82% appearing once. The data belong to a study of blood T cell repertoires in COVID-19. Study overall: Acute-phase and convalescent COVID-19 samples originated in the United States, Italy and Spain. T cells, B-cell-depleted T cells, or PBMCs supplied cDNA or gDNA.

Sequenced input: peripheral blood. The sequence derives from a human donor in a cohort sampled during active COVID-19. The genes are TRBV10-3 and TRBJ1-1; 9 positions match TRBD1. CDR3 sequence reads: CAISSPPGTGFGSFF. The DNA for the CDR3 is TGTGCCATCAGTTCACCCCCCGGGACAGGGTTCGGGTCTTTCTTT.